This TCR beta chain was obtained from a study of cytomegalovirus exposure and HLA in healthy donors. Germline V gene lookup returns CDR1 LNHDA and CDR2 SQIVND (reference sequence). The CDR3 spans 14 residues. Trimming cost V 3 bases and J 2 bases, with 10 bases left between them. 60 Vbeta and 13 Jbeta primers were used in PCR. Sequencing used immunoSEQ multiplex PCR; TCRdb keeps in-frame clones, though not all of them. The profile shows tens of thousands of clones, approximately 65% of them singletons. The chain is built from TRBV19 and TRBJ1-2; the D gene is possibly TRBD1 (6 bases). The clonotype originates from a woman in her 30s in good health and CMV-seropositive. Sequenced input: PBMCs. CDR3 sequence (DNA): TGTGCCAGTAGTATGGGAGGGGGGAACTATGGCTACACCTTC. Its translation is CASSMGGGNYGYTF.